This T cell receptor beta chain was retrieved from a study of blood T cell repertoires in COVID-19. Study at large: The United States, Italy and Spain supplied acute and convalescent COVID-19 samples. PBMCs, B-cell-depleted T cells, or T cells were the source of the cDNA or gDNA that made up the material.

The study drew participants aged 18 to 89 years from roughly 25 US areas. Recovered participants had two consecutive negative NP/OP PCR tests, healthcare professional clearance, or symptom resolution. Germline V gene data show CDR1 as SGHRS and CDR2 as YFSETQ. The ends lost 3 bases at V and 1 base at J; junction bases unmatched: 5. There are 15 residues in the CDR3. Measured with immunoSEQ multiplex PCR; TCRdb has only the in-frame clones, and not every one. The profile covers 200,000 to 250,000 clones, with 82% appearing a single time and about 3.7% taken by the ten largest. The chain joins TRBV5-1 to TRBJ2-7; 9 nucleotides match TRBD2. The sequencing input was PBMCs or T cells enriched from blood (not recorded which). The sequence was obtained from a woman aged 55-69 years who had recovered from COVID-19. The CDR3 loop is CASSWETSGSYEQYF. The DNA of the CDR3 is TGCGCCAGCAGCTGGGAGACTAGCGGTTCCTACGAGCAGTACTTC.